This T cell receptor beta chain was documented in a study of T cells in Graves' hyperthyroidism and ophthalmopathy. In the study overall: Blood was drawn when the patient was first diagnosed and still untreated.

Researchers amplified the TCR beta CDR3 regions from RNA transcripts. TCR CDR3 regions were first amplified by RT-PCR with HTBI primers. Each CDR3 protein is one row after TCRdb ran MiXCR on the multiplex PCR reads. The sample shows around 570,000 distinct CDR3 sequences, 15% to 20% of them seen only once. Sequencing was carried out using blood. The TCR comes from a man aged 35 to 55 with Graves' ophthalmopathy.

CDR3 sequence: CASSVGQGTTDTQYF. The CDR3 DNA reads as TGTGCCAGCAGCGTAGGACAGGGGACCACAGATACGCAGTATTTT. The V gene is TRBV9, the J gene TRBJ2-3; 8 bases agree with TRBD1. With V trimmed by 0 bases and J by 2 bases, 2 bases remained unmatched. The CDR3 has 15 residues. Germline CDR1 reads SGDLS; CDR2 reads YYNGEE. The full variable domain, its missing parts supplied by reference TRBV9 and TRBJ2-3, is DSGVTQTPKHLITATGQRVTLRCSPRSGDLSVYWYQQSLDQGLQFLIQYYNGEERAKGNILERFSAQQFPDLHSELNLSSLELGDSALYFCASSVGQGTTDTQYFGPGTRLTVL.